The 27 T cell receptor beta chains given below trace back to one sample, sequenced in a study of vaccination and CD4 T cells after COVID-19. The sample's treatment: approximately 10-day PBMC culture with coronavirus spike peptide pools or control peptides (ViraFEST assay). Which antigens these TCRs recognize remains unknown. Cultured CD4+ T cell DNA underwent sequencing with the Oncomine TCR Beta short-read assay. TCRdb reprocessed the PCR reads with MiXCR, giving one entry per CDR3 protein. The sample records nearly 20,000 distinct CDR3 sequences, about three quarters being singletons. Sequenced material: CD4+ T cells from blood, cultured in vitro, taken after SARS-CoV-2 vaccination. The receptor set was obtained from a human donor who received a COVID-19 vaccine.

The rearrangement uses TRBV11-2 and TRBJ2-2; 8 bases line up with TRBD2. The CDR3 totals 18 residues. CDR1 and CDR2 from the germline V gene are SGHAT and FQNNGV. Trimming at V came to 5 bases and at J to 0 bases, leaving 11 bases not matched to a gene. The CDR3, as DNA: TGTGCCAGCAGCGGCACAGGGCTAGCGGGCGCGAACACCGGGGAGCTGTTTTTT. Amino acids: CASSGTGLAGANTGELFF.

This clonotype was picked up a small number of times. The J gene is TRBJ1-1, the V gene TRBV20-1; 9 bases fit TRBD1. The CDR3 totals 16 residues. CDR1 is DFQATT, CDR2 SNEGSKA, per germline (reference sequence). J gave up 0 bases and V 5 bases, and 10 bases lay outside the gene matches. CDR3 amino acids: CSAPSTGGLMNTEAFF. The CDR3 DNA follows: TGCAGTGCTCCATCTACAGGGGGCCTGATGAACACTGAAGCTTTCTTT.

The chain links TRBV25-1 to TRBJ1-6; 12 bases are a match to TRBD1. In germline, CDR1 is MGHDK, CDR2 SYGVNS. The CDR3 covers 18 residues. V shed 1 base and J 8 bases; nucleotides not matched to a gene: 9. Written as DNA, the CDR3 is TGTGCCAGCAGTGAATGGGGACAGGGGGCCCTTGGGGATTCACCCCTCCACTTT. It is translated as CASSEWGQGALGDSPLHF.

J is TRBJ1-5 and V is TRBV6-1, with TRBD1 as a possible D gene (5 bases). V lost 6 bases and J lost 2, with 14 bases in between. Germline V gives CDR1 MNHNS, CDR2 SASEGT. The CDR3 loop spans 15 amino acids. The DNA for the CDR3 is TGTGCCAGCAGCCTAGGGGCGCGGGGCAATCAGCCCCAGCATTTT. Encoded protein: CASSLGARGNQPQHF.

This clonotype was counted only a few times. The chain combines TRBV5-4 with TRBJ2-5, with TRBD1 identical over 8 bases. J lost 5 bases, V lost 4 bases, and 13 bases had no gene match. The CDR3 loop spans 16 amino acids. Germline loops: CDR1 SGHNT, CDR2 YYREEE (reference sequence). CDR3 amino acids: CASSVADRVSGETQYF. DNA for the CDR3: TGTGCCAGCAGCGTGGCGGACAGGGTATCGGGGGAGACCCAGTACTTC.

The CDR3 loop reads CASSEAPPGEGETQYF. DNA of the CDR3: TGTGCCAGCAGTGAAGCGCCCCCAGGGGAGGGGGAGACCCAGTACTTC. The rearrangement uses TRBV6-1 and TRBJ2-5; TRBD2 might be the D (7 bases). Germline-derived CDR1 and CDR2 are MNHNS and SASEGT. The V end was cut by 0 bases, the J end by 5 bases, with 16 bases between. The CDR3 is 16 amino acids.

V usage is TRBV15 and J usage is TRBJ1-5; 7 nucleotides line up with TRBD1. The germline gives CDR1 LNHNV, CDR2 YYDKDF (reference sequence). Trimming at V came to 0 bases and at J to 3 bases, leaving 8 bases not matched to a gene. This CDR3 is built from 17 residues. CDR3 sequence reads: CATSRDRGQQNNQPQHF. DNA of the CDR3: TGTGCCACCAGCAGAGATAGGGGACAGCAAAACAATCAGCCCCAGCATTTT.

This rearrangement joins TRBV5-4 to TRBJ1-6, with a tentative D call TRBD1 (5 bases). Between the trimmed V and J ends, which lost 2 bases and 6 bases, there was a span of 18 bases. CDR1 and CDR2 (germline): SGHNT, YYREEE (reference sequence). The CDR3 covers 17 residues. The CDR3 nucleotides read TGTGCCAGCAGCTTCTTACGGGGCCGGGGTGGTAATTCACCCCTCCACTTT. It codes for CASSFLRGRGGNSPLHF.

The chain combines TRBV6-1 with TRBJ1-3; TRBD1 aligns across 7 bases. V was clipped by 6 bases and J by 4 bases; unmatched bases: 9. The V gene's germline CDR1 is MNHNS and CDR2 SASEGT. The CDR3 is made up of 15 amino acids. CDR3 nucleotide sequence: TGTGCCAGCAGCCCCACAGGGGTCGTGGGAAACACCATATATTTT. It translates to CASSPTGVVGNTIYF.

The chain combines TRBV6-1 with TRBJ1-3; D gene unclear. The CDR3 covers 14 residues. Per the germline V gene, CDR1 is MNHNS and CDR2 is SASEGT. V was clipped by 3 bases and J by 3 bases, with 9 bases between them. The CDR3 protein is CASSELRVGNTIYF. In nucleotides, the CDR3 is TGTGCCAGCAGTGAGCTCCGGGTTGGAAACACCATATATTTT.

The gene calls are TRBV11-3 and TRBJ2-7; tentatively, D is TRBD1 (5 bases). V lost 5 bases, J lost 0 bases, and 14 bases lay in between. Germline CDR1 SGHNT, CDR2 YENEEA. This CDR3 spans 15 amino acids. The CDR3 loop reads CASSRAGQASYEQYF. CDR3 DNA: TGTGCCAGCAGCCGAGCCGGACAAGCCTCCTACGAGCAGTACTTC.

The CDR3 nucleotides read TGTGCCACCAGTGATTTGCAGGACAGGGGGGGAGGGCAGTATTTT. It yields the protein CATSDLQDRGGGQYF. The chain joins TRBV24-1 to TRBJ2-3; 10 nucleotides agree with TRBD1. V lost 0 bases to trimming and J lost 11 bases; unmatched junction nucleotides: 7. The V gene's germline CDR1 is KGHDR and CDR2 SFDVKD. The CDR3 spans 15 residues.

This sequence joins TRBV6-2 or TRBV6-3 and TRBJ1-5, with 10 bases lining up with TRBD1. Trimming at V came to 6 bases and at J to 4 bases, leaving 6 bases not matched to a gene. The CDR3 loop spans 15 amino acids. Germline lookup yields CDR1 MNHEY and CDR2 SVGEGT. CDR3 amino acids: CASSQGTGVNQPQHF. The CDR3 region has the DNA TGTGCCAGCAGCCAAGGGACAGGGGTTAATCAGCCCCAGCATTTT.

The CDR3 nucleotides read TGTGCCAGCAGCGTAGGGCTGAGTGACCTAGCCAAAAACATTCAGTACTTC. Translated: CASSVGLSDLAKNIQYF. The chain uses TRBV9 and TRBJ2-4; D uncertain. Germline V gene data show CDR1 as SGDLS and CDR2 as YYNGEE. V was cut by 0 bases and J by 0 bases, with 13 bases left in between. The CDR3 has 17 residues. Full variable domain (missing parts from reference TRBV9 and TRBJ2-4): DSGVTQTPKHLITATGQRVTLRCSPRSGDLSVYWYQQSLDQGLQFLIQYYNGEERAKGNILERFSAQQFPDLHSELNLSSLELGDSALYFCASSVGLSDLAKNIQYFGAGTRLSVL.

The chain recombines TRBV7-3 with TRBJ2-5; weak D call: TRBD2 (6 bases). Trimming stripped 5 bases from V and 2 bases from J, with 9 bases between. Germline-derived CDR1 and CDR2 are SGHTA and FQGTGA. The CDR3 has 13 residues. The CDR3 spells CASSASGQETQYF. The CDR3 region has the DNA TGTGCCAGCAGCGCAAGCGGGCAAGAGACCCAGTACTTC.

The rearrangement links TRBV7-2 to TRBJ2-4; D is ambiguous. Trimming shortened V by 1 base and J by 0 bases, and 19 bases separated the two germline ends. Looked up from germline, CDR1 is SGHTA and CDR2 is FQGNSA. This CDR3 contains 19 residues. The CDR3 loop reads CASSLEGVPKILAKNIQYF. The CDR3 DNA sequence: TGTGCCAGCAGCTTAGAAGGCGTTCCTAAGATCCTAGCCAAAAACATTCAGTACTTC.

V and J are TRBV6-2 or TRBV6-3 and TRBJ2-3, with D possibly being TRBD2 (5 bases). The V end was cut by 2 bases, the J end by 1 base, with 10 bases between. The CDR3 totals 15 residues. Germline V gene data show CDR1 as MNHEY and CDR2 as SVGEGT. This CDR3 reads CASSYRRTRTDTQYF. CDR3 bases: TGTGCCAGCAGTTACCGACGGACTCGCACAGATACGCAGTATTTT.

V gene TRBV27 combines with J gene TRBJ2-2; D remains ambiguous. Germline V gene sequence: CDR1 MNHEY, CDR2 SMNVEV (reference sequence). The CDR3 has 16 amino acids. Trimming removed 3 bases from V and 3 bases from J, with 14 bases in between. This CDR3 reads CASSFISSLHTGELFF. DNA of the CDR3: TGTGCCAGCAGTTTTATCTCCTCTCTACACACCGGGGAGCTGTTTTTT.

This rearrangement joins TRBV9 to TRBJ2-7; possible D gene TRBD1, 6 bases. The V end lost 4 bases, the J end lost 7 bases, and 18 bases lay between the germline ends. This CDR3 contains 14 residues. Germline V gives CDR1 SGDLS, CDR2 YYNGEE. CDR3 protein: CASSSHRVRREQYF. CDR3 DNA: TGTGCCAGCAGCTCACACAGGGTTAGGCGGGAGCAGTACTTC.

This chain links TRBV10-3 with TRBJ1-2; 8 bases agree with TRBD1. The trim removed 2 bases at V and 4 bases at J, leaving 0 bases unmatched. CDR1 is ENHRY and CDR2 is SYGVKD in the germline V gene. This CDR3 has 13 residues. The CDR3 is CAISEGQGYGYTF. DNA for the CDR3: TGTGCCATCAGTGAGGGACAGGGCTATGGCTACACCTTC.

V gene TRBV29-1 combines with J gene TRBJ1-1; D unclear. The CDR3 length is 13 residues. Trimming took 2 bases from V and 1 from J, leaving 8 bases between them. Germline lookup yields CDR1 SQVTM and CDR2 ANQGSEA. For the CDR3, the DNA is TGCAGCGTTGAACGGGCAGGGAACACTGAAGCTTTCTTT. It specifies CSVERAGNTEAFF.

V and J are TRBV18 and TRBJ1-2, with D perhaps matching TRBD1 (6 bases). The V and J ends lost 5 bases and 4 bases respectively, with 17 bases between them. This CDR3 is 15 amino acids long. CDR1 and CDR2 from the germline V gene are KGHSH and LQKENI. The CDR3 spells CASSGPLGTFYGYTF. CDR3 nucleotide sequence: TGTGCCAGCTCAGGTCCCCTCGGGACATTCTATGGCTACACCTTC.

The chain has TRBV24-1 and TRBJ1-5; D gene unclear. V was cut by 3 bases and J by 2 bases, with 10 bases left in between. Germline assignment: CDR1 KGHDR and CDR2 SFDVKD. CDR3 length: 15 residues. The CDR3 region is CATSDVELGNQPQHF. DNA for the CDR3: TGTGCCACCAGTGATGTGGAGTTAGGCAATCAGCCCCAGCATTTT.

V gene TRBV30 combines with J gene TRBJ1-3; no clear D. Between the trimmed V and J ends, which lost 3 bases and 0 bases, there was a span of 6 bases. Germline V lookup: CDR1 GTSNPN, CDR2 SVGIG (reference sequence). The CDR3 covers 13 residues. DNA for the CDR3: TGTGCCTGGAGGTCAGCCTCTGGAAACACCATATATTTT. Its translation is CAWRSASGNTIYF.

The CDR3 reads CASSPLSSGNTIYF. The CDR3, as DNA: TGTGCCAGCAGCCCCCTGAGCTCTGGAAACACCATATATTTT. This sequence joins TRBV5-3 and TRBJ1-3; D is ambiguous. TRBV5-3 is designated an ORF whose function remains uncertain. The CDR3 covers 14 residues. Between the trimmed V and J ends, which lost 8 bases and 0 bases, there was a span of 12 bases.

This chain joins TRBV6-1 and TRBJ1-2, with unresolved D. Per the germline V gene, CDR1 is MNHNS and CDR2 is SASEGT. The V gene lost 8 bases and the J gene lost 0 bases, with 13 bases spanning the gap. The CDR3 sequence is 14 residues long. The CDR3 spells CASLAASPNYGYTF. The CDR3 region has the DNA TGTGCCAGCCTAGCAGCGTCACCTAACTATGGCTACACCTTC.

The rearrangement uses TRBV5-4 and TRBJ2-5; 10 positions agree with TRBD2. The CDR3 runs 16 residues. V was pared by 4 bases and J by 2 bases, with 8 bases of the junction left unmatched. The germline V gene has CDR1 SGHNT and CDR2 YYREEE (reference sequence). Here the CDR3 DNA reads TGTGCCAGCAGCCACCCACCACTAGCGGGGCAAGAGACCCAGTACTTC. It yields the protein CASSHPPLAGQETQYF.